This TCR beta chain was retrieved from a study of T cells in tuberculosis. Study in general: CD1B tetramers identified T cells specific for mycobacterial lipid GMM. IGRA-negative adolescents, IGRA-positive adolescents with latent tuberculosis and adults with active tuberculosis formed this South African cohort. Within 7 days of starting treatment, or before, PBMC were stored.

In this sample, this clone turned up once. This table comes from immunoSEQ multiplex PCR, and its TCRdb copy is limited to in-frame clones, with some not included. The repertoire holds approximately 53,000 clones, with about 96% as singletons. The sample's time point: new active TB diagnosis, blood taken before or within 7 days of starting treatment. V was pared by 4 bases and J by 6 bases, with 10 bases of the junction left unmatched. The CDR3 length is 15 residues. Per germline, CDR1 SGDLS and CDR2 YYNGEE. The rearrangement links TRBV9 to TRBJ1-5, with 7 bases that match TRBD1. The sequences come from PBMCs, collected at tuberculosis diagnosis. The clonotype originates from an adult with tuberculosis. The CDR3 is CASSHTGERGQPQHF. The CDR3 nucleotides are TGTGCCAGCAGCCACACAGGGGAAAGAGGTCAGCCCCAGCATTTT.